The 4 T cell receptor beta chains below come from one sample, sequenced in a study of cytomegalovirus exposure and HLA in healthy donors. PCR was performed using 60 Vbeta and 13 Jbeta primers. Clones were read by immunoSEQ multiplex PCR, and TCRdb kept only the in-frame ones, dropping some. This table holds around 170,000 clones, 80% to 85% found once. Sequencing was carried out using PBMCs. These receptor sequences come from a woman aged 18-29 years in good health and CMV-seronegative.

In its sample, this clone was seen a few times. V usage is TRBV28 and J usage is TRBJ1-3; 8 nucleotides agree with TRBD1. J was trimmed by 0 bases and V by 6 bases; bases with no gene match: 7. The CDR3 consists of 16 residues. Looked up from germline, CDR1 is MDHEN and CDR2 is SYDVKM. In DNA form, the CDR3 reads TGTGCCAGCAGGACAGGGGCCAGTGGCTCTGGAAACACCATATATTTT. This translates into CASRTGASGSGNTIYF.

V gene TRBV5-1 combines with J gene TRBJ2-5; TRBD1 is a possible D gene (6 bases). Matching the DNA end better, TRBJ2-7 makes the J call doubtful. The CDR3 consists of 13 residues. Germline assignment: CDR1 SGHRS and CDR2 YFSETQ. In nucleotides, the CDR3 is TGCGCCAGCAGCTCAACAGGGTTCTACGAGCAGTACTTC. Protein sequence: CASSSTGFYEQYF.

The rearrangement uses TRBV30 and TRBJ1-4; the match to TRBD1 covers 7 bases. After removal of 2 bases from V and 5 bases from J, the junction contained 2 bases not matched to a gene. The length of the CDR3 is 13 residues. From germline, CDR1 is GTSNPN and CDR2 SVGIG (reference sequence). The DNA for the CDR3 is TGTGCCTGGAGTACAGGGGAAAATGAAAAACTGTTTTTT. It translates to CAWSTGENEKLFF.

The V call is TRBV6-1, the J call TRBJ2-5; D is possibly TRBD1 (5 bases). The CDR3 spans 14 residues. Trimming removed 2 bases at V and 1 base at J, with 8 bases between. Germline lookup yields CDR1 MNHNS and CDR2 SASEGT. CDR3 DNA sequence: TGTGCCAGCAGTGAATGGGGCACCCAAGAGACCCAGTACTTC. This codes for CASSEWGTQETQYF.